This TCR beta chain was captured in a study of blood T cell repertoires in COVID-19. In the study overall: In each case, the material was cDNA or gDNA derived from T cells, B-cell-depleted T cells, or PBMCs.

Clones were read by immunoSEQ multiplex PCR, and TCRdb kept only the in-frame ones, dropping some. Here the sample spans 150,000 to 250,000 clones, 94% being singletons. The receptor comes from a man aged 25 to 40 with COVID-19, enrolled during active disease. Material for sequencing was peripheral blood.

CDR3 in amino acids: CASSQSAGNTEAFF. The CDR3 nucleotides read TGTGCCAGCAGCCAAAGTGCGGGGAACACTGAAGCTTTCTTT. This chain uses TRBV3-1 (or the pseudogene TRBV3-2) with TRBJ1-1; D ambiguous. Trimming took off 2 bases at V and 1 base at J, with 8 bases between the two ends. Germline V gene sequence: CDR1 LGHDT, CDR2 YNNKEL (reference sequence). This CDR3 is built from 14 residues.